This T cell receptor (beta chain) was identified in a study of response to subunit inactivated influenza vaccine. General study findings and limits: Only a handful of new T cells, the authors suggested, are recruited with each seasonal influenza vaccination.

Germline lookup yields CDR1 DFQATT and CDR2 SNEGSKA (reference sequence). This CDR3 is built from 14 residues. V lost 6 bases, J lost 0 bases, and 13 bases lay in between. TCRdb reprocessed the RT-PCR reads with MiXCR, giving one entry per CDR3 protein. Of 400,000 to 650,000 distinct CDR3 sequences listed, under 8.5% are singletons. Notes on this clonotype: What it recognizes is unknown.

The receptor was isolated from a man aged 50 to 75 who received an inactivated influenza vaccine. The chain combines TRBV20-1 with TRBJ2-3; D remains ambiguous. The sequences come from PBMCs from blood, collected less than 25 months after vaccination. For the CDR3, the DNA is TGCAGTGCCACCGGCGCGCGGAGCACAGATACGCAGTATTTT. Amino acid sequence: CSATGARSTDTQYF.